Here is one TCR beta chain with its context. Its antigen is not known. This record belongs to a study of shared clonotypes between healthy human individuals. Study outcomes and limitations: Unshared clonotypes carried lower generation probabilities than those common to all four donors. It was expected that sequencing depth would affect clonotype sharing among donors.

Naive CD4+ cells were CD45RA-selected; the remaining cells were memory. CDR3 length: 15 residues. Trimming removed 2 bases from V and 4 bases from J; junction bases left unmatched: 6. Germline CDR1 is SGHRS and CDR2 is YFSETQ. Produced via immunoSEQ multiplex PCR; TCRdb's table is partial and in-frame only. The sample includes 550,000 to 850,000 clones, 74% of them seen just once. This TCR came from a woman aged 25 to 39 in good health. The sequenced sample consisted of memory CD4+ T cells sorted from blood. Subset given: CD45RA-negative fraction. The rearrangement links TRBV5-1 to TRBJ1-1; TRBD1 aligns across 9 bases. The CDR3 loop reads CASSFSGTGSTEAFF. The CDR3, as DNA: TGCGCCAGCAGCTTCTCCGGGACAGGGAGCACTGAAGCTTTCTTT.